These 16 T cell receptor beta chains share one sample of origin, sequenced in a study of T cell responses to AZD1222 COVID-19 vaccine. The data were produced by immunoSEQ multiplex PCR, yet TCRdb's version contains in-frame clones alone and is incomplete. Here the sample spans tens of thousands of clones, about nine tenths being singletons. The sample here was peripheral blood, taken on day 0 of AZD1222 vaccination. These receptors all come from an adult in good health.

The V and J genes are TRBV7-9 and TRBJ2-5; 10 bases align to TRBD2. The CDR3 consists of 16 residues. Germline CDR1 and CDR2: SEHNR and FQNEAQ (reference sequence). Germline trimming cut 5 bases from V and 5 bases from J; bases unmatched to any gene: 11. CDR3 nucleotide sequence: TGTGCCAGCAGCACCCAAAGCGGGAGGGCTGCTGAGACCCAGTACTTC. Its protein is CASSTQSGRAAETQYF.

This chain links TRBV5-1 with TRBJ1-3, with TRBD1 matching over 9 bases. Germline V gene data show CDR1 as SGHRS and CDR2 as YFSETQ. The J segment lost 7 bases and the V segment lost 3 bases, leaving 17 bases of the junction unmatched. CDR3 length: 18 residues. CDR3 residues: CASSSSLSSQGARNTIYF. CDR3 nucleotide sequence: TGCGCCAGCAGCTCTTCGCTATCGTCACAGGGGGCTCGGAACACCATATATTTT.

The V gene is TRBV27, the J gene TRBJ1-6; the D gene is possibly TRBD1 (5 bases). Germline V gene lookup returns CDR1 MNHEY and CDR2 SMNVEV (reference sequence). The V end lost 3 bases, the J end lost 8 bases, and 11 bases lay between the germline ends. The CDR3 consists of 14 residues. The CDR3 protein is CASSFRQSYSPLHF. The CDR3 nucleotides read TGTGCCAGCAGTTTTCGACAGTCCTATTCACCCCTCCACTTT.

The chain couples TRBV5-5 to TRBJ1-2; TRBD1 matches at 9 bases. V shed 4 bases, J shed 8 bases, and the junction held 9 bases outside the gene matches. Per germline, CDR1 SGHKS and CDR2 YYEKEE (reference sequence). The CDR3 consists of 14 residues. The DNA of the CDR3 is TGTGCCAGCAGCGGGACAGGGCGGGTACGGGGCTACACCTTC. It codes for CASSGTGRVRGYTF.

The V and J genes are TRBV19 and TRBJ2-5; D assignment may be TRBD1 or TRBD2 (5 bases each). This CDR3 comprises 17 residues. CDR1 and CDR2 from the germline V gene are LNHDA and SQIVND (reference sequence). Deletions cut 3 bases from V and 2 bases from J, with 19 bases between. As DNA, the CDR3 is TGTGCCAGTAGTATTATGGGACCCACGTACAATCAAGAGACCCAGTACTTC. Its protein product is CASSIMGPTYNQETQYF.

V usage is TRBV18 and J usage is TRBJ2-7, with 9 bases matching TRBD1. With V trimmed by 3 bases and J by 2 bases, 2 bases remained unmatched. The CDR3 is 14 amino acids. Germline values: CDR1 KGHSH, CDR2 LQKENI. DNA for the CDR3: TGTGCCAGCTCACCGACAGGGGGACCCTACGAGCAGTACTTC. Its protein is CASSPTGGPYEQYF.

This rearrangement joins TRBV19 to TRBJ1-5; TRBD1 might be the D (6 bases). V lost 3 bases and J lost 3, with 9 bases in between. The CDR3 spans 14 residues. The germline V gene has CDR1 LNHDA and CDR2 SQIVND (reference sequence). This CDR3 is CASSIGQFNQPQHF. The CDR3 bases are TGTGCCAGTAGTATCGGACAGTTCAATCAGCCCCAGCATTTT.

This clone was recorded once. The chain links TRBV18 to TRBJ2-5; TRBD2 matches 11 bases. V gave up 3 bases and J gave up 5 bases; unmatched junction bases: 5. The CDR3 loop spans 15 amino acids. Per germline, CDR1 KGHSH and CDR2 LQKENI. CDR3: CASSPTSGSLETQYF. In nucleotides, the CDR3 is TGTGCCAGCTCACCCACTAGCGGGAGTTTGGAGACCCAGTACTTC.

This clone turned up a few times. V gene TRBV10-2 combines with J gene TRBJ2-2; D is unresolved. The germline CDR1 and CDR2 sequences are WSHSY and SAAADI. CDR3 length: 12 amino acids. Trimming removed 3 bases at V and 5 bases at J, with 4 bases between. The CDR3 nucleotides read TGCGCCAGCAGTGACATTACCGGGGAGCTGTTTTTT. Encoded protein: CASSDITGELFF.

This sequence joins TRBV6-1 and TRBJ1-1; D remains unclear. The CDR3 is 13 amino acids. V gave up 3 bases and J gave up 4 bases, with 9 bases separating them. The V gene's germline CDR1 is MNHNS and CDR2 SASEGT. The CDR3 sequence: CASSEVHPTEAFF. CDR3 DNA sequence: TGTGCCAGCAGTGAGGTACACCCCACTGAAGCTTTCTTT.

V and J are TRBV7-2 and TRBJ1-5; 7 nucleotides line up with TRBD1. The CDR3 covers 15 residues. Germline loops: CDR1 SGHTA, CDR2 FQGNSA. With 5 bases clipped from V and 3 bases from J, the junction kept 7 bases outside the gene matches. The CDR3 protein is CASSPTGRNNQPQHF. The CDR3 bases are TGTGCCAGCAGCCCGACAGGGCGAAACAATCAGCCCCAGCATTTT.

The chain has TRBV7-9 and TRBJ1-1, with 7 bases matching TRBD1. Per the germline V gene, CDR1 is SEHNR and CDR2 is FQNEAQ (reference sequence). The V segment lost 5 bases and the J segment 5 bases; nucleotides outside the gene matches: 11. The CDR3 loop spans 15 amino acids. For the CDR3, the DNA is TGTGCCAGCAGCCCGAGGTACAGGGGAGGGACTGAAGCTTTCTTT. It encodes CASSPRYRGGTEAFF.

The J gene is TRBJ2-1, the V gene TRBV10-3; 9 bases fit TRBD1. The CDR3 runs 17 residues. V trimming: 5 bases; J trimming: 0 bases; junction bases outside the gene matches: 8. Looked up from germline, CDR1 is ENHRY and CDR2 is SYGVKD. The CDR3 here is CAISTSDRGSSYNEQFF. The CDR3 DNA reads as TGTGCCATCAGTACTTCCGACAGGGGGAGCTCCTACAATGAGCAGTTCTTC.

This chain uses TRBV6-5 with TRBJ2-7; 9 bases map to TRBD1. The germline V gene encodes CDR1 MNHEY and CDR2 SVGAGI. The CDR3 covers 15 residues. V dropped 2 bases and J dropped 0; count of bases not matched to a gene: 2. The CDR3 protein is CASSYGQGTSYEQYF. The CDR3 region has the DNA TGTGCCAGCAGTTACGGACAGGGGACCTCCTACGAGCAGTACTTC.

The V and J genes are TRBV6-5 and TRBJ1-1; a possible D gene is TRBD1 (5 bases). CDR1 is MNHEY, CDR2 SVGAGI, per germline. The germline V and J ends were trimmed by 7 bases and 1 base, with 10 bases remaining between them. This CDR3 region has 13 residues. The CDR3 loop reads CASISGRNTEAFF. The DNA for the CDR3 is TGTGCCAGCATATCAGGGAGGAACACTGAAGCTTTCTTT.

The chain carries TRBV15 and TRBJ2-1; TRBD2 matches 8 bases. The ends lost 8 bases at V and 10 bases at J; junction bases unmatched: 10. Per germline, CDR1 LNHNV and CDR2 YYDKDF (reference sequence). The CDR3 totals 13 residues. The CDR3 protein is CATGTRGVNEQFF. CDR3 coding DNA: TGTGCCACCGGGACTAGAGGGGTGAACGAGCAGTTCTTC.